Listed below are T cell receptor beta chains from one sample, sequenced in a study of blood T cells in healthy people across ages. Each CDR3 protein gets one entry after TCRdb re-called the 5' RACE reads with MiXCR. The table records about 720,000 distinct CDR3 sequences, 22% of them present only once. Sequences were obtained from blood. The receptors shown here come from a man in his 70s in good health. The CDR3 runs from the conserved cysteine through the conserved F or W. Each record gives: D gene, J gene, CDR3 length, clone size, V gene, CDR3 DNA, CDR3 protein. D genes are given only for firm matches. Clone size is stated in some rows and not others, as once, few, many or a class when expanded.

d_gene: TRBD1; j_gene: TRBJ1-4; len: 13; abundance: few; v_gene: TRBV20-1; CDR3nt: TGCAGTGCAAGTAGGGGGCCCAATGAAAAACTGTTTTTT; CDR3aa: CSASRGPNEKLFF
d_gene: TRBD1; j_gene: TRBJ1-4; len: 14; abundance: -; v_gene: TRBV7-9; CDR3nt: TGTGCCAGCAGGGGACAGGCGAGAAATGAAAAACTGTTTTTT; CDR3aa: CASRGQARNEKLFF
d_gene: -; j_gene: TRBJ1-1; len: 16; abundance: -; v_gene: TRBV20-1; CDR3nt: TGCAGTGCTAGAGAAAGGGGGGGACCAACGAACACTGAAGCTTTCTTT; CDR3aa: CSARERGGPTNTEAFF
d_gene: -; j_gene: TRBJ2-7; len: 16; abundance: few; v_gene: TRBV9; CDR3nt: TGTGCCAGCAGCGTTAGATCAGGGTTTGGGTCCTACGAGCAGTACTTC; CDR3aa: CASSVRSGFGSYEQYF
d_gene: -; j_gene: TRBJ2-3; len: 14; abundance: -; v_gene: TRBV5-1; CDR3nt: TGCGCCAGCAGCTTTATGGGGAGCACAGATACGCAGTATTTT; CDR3aa: CASSFMGSTDTQYF
d_gene: -; j_gene: TRBJ2-2; len: 13; abundance: -; v_gene: TRBV5-1; CDR3nt: TGCGCCAGCAGCCTTGGCAGGGGTGGGGAGCTGTTTTTT; CDR3aa: CASSLGRGGELFF
d_gene: TRBD2; j_gene: TRBJ2-4; len: 15; abundance: -; v_gene: TRBV3-1; CDR3nt: TGTGCCAGCAGCCAAGGGCTAGCGGGGGCCCCCATTCAGTACTTC; CDR3aa: CASSQGLAGAPIQYF
d_gene: -; j_gene: TRBJ2-7; len: 13; abundance: -; v_gene: TRBV5-1; CDR3nt: TGCGCCAGCAGCTTTGACAACTCCTACGAGCAGTACTTC; CDR3aa: CASSFDNSYEQYF
d_gene: -; j_gene: TRBJ2-5; len: 13; abundance: few; v_gene: TRBV18; CDR3nt: TGTGCCAGCTCGCCAGGGCACCGAGAGACCCAGTACTTC; CDR3aa: CASSPGHRETQYF
d_gene: TRBD1; j_gene: TRBJ1-4; len: 13; abundance: -; v_gene: TRBV2; CDR3nt: TGTGCCAGCAGAGCCGGGACAGGTGAAAAACTGTTTTTT; CDR3aa: CASRAGTGEKLFF
d_gene: -; j_gene: TRBJ1-2; len: 12; abundance: many; v_gene: TRBV6-2/TRBV6-3; CDR3nt: TGTGCCAGCAGTTACGCAGGGGATGGCTACACCTTC; CDR3aa: CASSYAGDGYTF
d_gene: TRBD1; j_gene: TRBJ2-5; len: 15; abundance: few; v_gene: TRBV12-3/TRBV12-4; CDR3nt: TGTGCCAGCAGTCGTCCGGGACAGTCATGGGAGACCCAGTACTTC; CDR3aa: CASSRPGQSWETQYF
d_gene: -; j_gene: TRBJ2-1; len: 15; abundance: -; v_gene: TRBV14; CDR3nt: TGTGCCAGCTCGCGGACAGCGGGAAAATACAATGAGCAGTTCTTC; CDR3aa: CASSRTAGKYNEQFF
d_gene: -; j_gene: TRBJ2-3; len: 13; abundance: few; v_gene: TRBV7-2; CDR3nt: TGTGCCAGCAGCTCACAAGGGGCAGATACGCAGTATTTT; CDR3aa: CASSSQGADTQYF
d_gene: -; j_gene: TRBJ2-6; len: 16; abundance: -; v_gene: TRBV20-1; CDR3nt: TGCAGTGCTAGAGATTGGGGGTTGACCGGGGCCAACGTCCTGACTTTC; CDR3aa: CSARDWGLTGANVLTF
d_gene: -; j_gene: TRBJ2-6; len: 15; abundance: -; v_gene: TRBV7-2; CDR3nt: TGTGCCAGCTCCCCTCCCGCTGCTGGGGCCAACGTCCTGACTTTC; CDR3aa: CASSPPAAGANVLTF
d_gene: TRBD1; j_gene: TRBJ2-6; len: 16; abundance: -; v_gene: TRBV6-2/TRBV6-3; CDR3nt: TGTGCCAGCTCCCGGACAGGGAACTCTGGGGCCAACGTCCTGACTTTC; CDR3aa: CASSRTGNSGANVLTF
d_gene: -; j_gene: TRBJ2-1; len: 13; abundance: few; v_gene: TRBV5-6; CDR3nt: TGTGCCAGCAACTTCGGACTTTACAATGAGCAGTTCTTC; CDR3aa: CASNFGLYNEQFF
d_gene: TRBD2; j_gene: TRBJ2-3; len: 14; abundance: many; v_gene: TRBV12-3/TRBV12-4; CDR3nt: TGTGCCAGCAGCCCGACTAGCGGGGGAGATACGCAGTATTTT; CDR3aa: CASSPTSGGDTQYF
d_gene: TRBD1; j_gene: TRBJ1-5; len: 15; abundance: few; v_gene: TRBV20-1; CDR3nt: TGCAGTGCATCTCGCTCAGGGGGCAGGGATCAGCCCCAGCATTTT; CDR3aa: CSASRSGGRDQPQHF
d_gene: TRBD1; j_gene: TRBJ2-7; len: 16; abundance: few; v_gene: TRBV7-8; CDR3nt: TGTGCCAGCAGCACCACCGGGACAGGGCAATTAGGCGAGCAGTACTTC; CDR3aa: CASSTTGTGQLGEQYF
d_gene: TRBD2; j_gene: TRBJ2-5; len: 17; abundance: -; v_gene: TRBV6-1; CDR3nt: TGTGCCAGCAGTGAAGCTAGGGCTAGCGGGAAGAGAGAGACCCAGTACTTC; CDR3aa: CASSEARASGKRETQYF
d_gene: -; j_gene: TRBJ2-1; len: 12; abundance: -; v_gene: TRBV6-2/TRBV6-3; CDR3nt: TGTGCCAGCATGTCTCCAAACAATGAGCAGTTCTTC; CDR3aa: CASMSPNNEQFF
d_gene: -; j_gene: TRBJ1-5; len: 14; abundance: -; v_gene: TRBV12-3/TRBV12-4; CDR3nt: TGTGCCAGCAGCCCCCTCCATGGAGCTCAGCCCCAGCATTTT; CDR3aa: CASSPLHGAQPQHF
d_gene: TRBD2; j_gene: TRBJ2-2; len: 13; abundance: -; v_gene: TRBV29-1; CDR3nt: TGCAGCGCCCGGGGGGGAAACACCGGGGAGCTGTTTTTT; CDR3aa: CSARGGNTGELFF
d_gene: -; j_gene: TRBJ2-4; len: 16; abundance: few; v_gene: TRBV7-2; CDR3nt: TGTGCCAGCAGCTTAGCTCTTGGCTCCCCCCAAAACATTCAGTACTTC; CDR3aa: CASSLALGSPQNIQYF
d_gene: TRBD2; j_gene: TRBJ2-7; len: 14; abundance: -; v_gene: TRBV9; CDR3nt: TGTGCCAGCAGCGTAGCCAGCGGGGGCTACGAGCAGTACTTC; CDR3aa: CASSVASGGYEQYF